The clone carrying this T cell receptor (beta chain) was observed once. V dropped 3 bases and J dropped 6 bases, with 14 bases sitting between them. This CDR3 contains 13 residues. Per germline, CDR1 GTSNPN and CDR2 SVGIG (reference sequence). As processed by the authors: For nucleated cells, counts were estimated from reference gene primer amplification. Sequenced by immunoSEQ multiplex PCR; TCRdb stores in-frame clones only, minus some. D and trimming were read from the DNA, whereas the V and J calls and clone size are those reported in that table. The table shows 70,000 to 95,000 clones, with roughly 77% occurring only once. The data stem from a study of blood T cell repertoires in COVID-19. Study summary: The origin of the acute and convalescent COVID-19 samples was the United States, Italy and Spain. PBMCs, B-cell-depleted T cells, or T cells provided the cDNA or gDNA that made up the material.

This clonotype was sampled from a human donor in a cohort sampled during active COVID-19. The gene calls are TRBV30 and TRBJ1-1; no clear D. What was sequenced was peripheral blood. The CDR3 nucleotides are TGTGCCTGGAGACCAACAGCCCTTTCTGAAGCTTTCTTT. It encodes CAWRPTALSEAFF. The full variable domain, completed using reference TRBV30 and TRBJ1-1, is SQTIHQWPATLVQPVGSPLSLECTVEGTSNPNLYWYRQAAGRGLQLLFYSVGIGQISSEVPQNLSASRPQDRQFILSSKKLLLSDSGFYLCAWRPTALSEAFFGQGTRLTVV.